The sequence of this TCR beta chain was determined in a study of vaccination effects on CD4 cells after COVID-19. Study summary: Of the BNT162b2 and mRNA-1273 vaccines, participants received two doses of one or the other.

Study-level findings and limits: In the late period after vaccination, infection- and vaccine-induced clones contracted markedly.

About this clone itself: Its target is not known.

Trimming removed 4 bases from V and 0 bases from J, with 15 bases in between. Germline V CDR1 and CDR2: SQVTM, ANQGSEA. The CDR3 length is 16 residues. Method: immunoSEQ multiplex PCR; TCRdb's copy keeps in-frame clones and lacks some. The repertoire has tens of thousands of clones, under 75% of them found once; the top ten carry approximately 3.7%. Using viral peptide pools, the ViraFEST assay grew out antigen-specific CD4+ T cells prior to sequencing. Subsequent to a culture period of roughly 11 days, CD4+ T cells were isolated. Among the vaccine recipients, none had a prior SARS-CoV-2 infection, and nucleocapsid antibodies were negative. Every well housed around 2.1 million PBMC, which grew in culture alongside 10 IU/ml IL-2 and roughly 9.9 ug/ml peptides.

The sequence came from a human donor who received a COVID-19 vaccine. Sequencing was performed on CD4+ T cells from PBMCs cultured with HCoV-OC43 spike peptides, taken before COVID-19 vaccination. Subset indicated: HCoV-OC43 spike overlapping peptide pool stimulation. V is TRBV29-1 and J is TRBJ2-2; D is undetermined. The CDR3 DNA sequence: TGCAGCGTTGGTCCCCTGGGCGGAACGAACACCGGGGAGCTGTTTTTT. This codes for CSVGPLGGTNTGELFF.